The source of this T cell receptor (beta chain) is a study of hypomethylating agent response in myelodysplastic syndrome. The overall study: With a mean age of roughly 72 +/- 6.3 years, patients were most commonly cytogenetically diploid. Findings and caveats of the study: Whether shared GLIPH2 clusters recognize novel MDS antigens was not confirmed.

Comment on this clone: Its specificity is unknown.

Libraries were prepared by immunoSEQ multiplex PCR; TCRdb keeps only in-frame clonotypes and omits some of them. In the table there are several thousand clones, 75% to 90% of which are singletons. The sample in question was bone marrow, obtained before or after starting hypomethylating agent treatment for myelodysplastic syndrome (not recorded which). The TCR originated in a human donor with myelodysplastic syndrome.

CDR3 sequence (DNA): TGCAGCTCCCAGGCCGGGACTAGCGGGGGGGCTATCAGCGAGCAGTTCTTC. Translated, it gives CSSQAGTSGGAISEQFF. The chain employs TRBV29-1 and TRBJ2-1, with TRBD2 identical over 16 bases. After removal of 8 bases from V and 10 bases from J, the junction contained 17 bases not matched to a gene. In germline, CDR1 is SQVTM, CDR2 ANQGSEA. The CDR3 spans 17 residues.